The source of this T cell receptor beta chain is a study of Tregs in tolerant kidney transplant recipients. Method: immunoSEQ multiplex PCR; TCRdb's copy keeps in-frame clones and lacks some. The data hold about 110,000 clones, with 90% observed a single time. CD4+CD25+CD127- Tregs, CD4+CD25- non-Tregs, CD4 and CD8 cells were sorted. Remarks on this clone: As yet, its antigen is unknown.

Study-wide points: No direct test of biological reproducibility was done here.

The CDR3 runs 15 residues. Trimming pared 6 bases from V and 5 bases from J, leaving 19 bases between. CDR1 and CDR2 from the germline V gene are MNHEY and SMNVEV (reference sequence). The rearrangement links TRBV27 to TRBJ2-5, with D perhaps matching TRBD2 (7 bases). The sample in question was CD4+ T cells from blood, obtained before the transplant. This clonotype originated in a human donor who received a combined kidney and bone marrow transplant. CDR3 in DNA: TGTGCCAGCAGCCGGTTGGGGGGGCTTACCGAGACCCAGTACTTC. Translated, it gives CASSRLGGLTETQYF.